The 8 T cell receptor beta chains in this list originate from one sample, sequenced in a study of T cell responses to AZD1222 COVID-19 vaccine. Method: immunoSEQ multiplex PCR; TCRdb's copy keeps in-frame clones and lacks some. The table records about 99,000 clones, roughly nine tenths of them present only once. The source material was peripheral blood, sampled on day 0 of AZD1222 vaccination. The receptor set was obtained from an adult in good health.

The chain recombines TRBV24-1 with TRBJ1-2, with 8 bases that match TRBD1. The CDR3 has 15 amino acids. CDR1 and CDR2 from the germline V gene are KGHDR and SFDVKD. V trimming: 4 bases; J trimming: 4 bases; junction bases outside the gene matches: 7. CDR3 DNA: TGTGCCACCAGTGACCCCGCAGGGGGCTTCTATGGCTACACCTTC. This codes for CATSDPAGGFYGYTF.

The chain carries TRBV18 and TRBJ2-5; TRBD1 matches 7 bases. The CDR3 consists of 16 residues. Germline trimming cut 5 bases from V and 1 base from J; bases unmatched to any gene: 10. CDR1 is KGHSH and CDR2 is LQKENI in the germline V gene. The chain's CDR3 is CASSTNTGVSQETQYF. The DNA of the CDR3 is TGTGCCAGCTCAACCAACACAGGGGTATCCCAAGAGACCCAGTACTTC.

The chain combines TRBV19 with TRBJ1-2, with D hard to call. V dropped 5 bases and J dropped 5 bases, with 12 bases sitting between them. Germline lookup yields CDR1 LNHDA and CDR2 SQIVND (reference sequence). The CDR3 is 13 residues long. CDR3 region: CASSPGLTYGYTF. CDR3 DNA: TGTGCCAGTAGTCCCGGGTTGACTTATGGCTACACCTTC.

The chain combines TRBV28 with TRBJ2-1; TRBD1 or TRBD2 may be the D gene (6 bases each). Trimming took 2 bases from V and 10 from J, leaving 15 bases between them. From germline, CDR1 is MDHEN and CDR2 SYDVKM. This CDR3 contains 14 residues. The CDR3 sequence is CASSLRLGAGEQFF. CDR3 nucleotides: TGTGCCAGCAGTTTAAGGCTGGGGGCGGGGGAGCAGTTCTTC.

This chain joins TRBV19 and TRBJ2-1, with D possibly being TRBD1 or TRBD2 (5 bases each). Germline assignment: CDR1 LNHDA and CDR2 SQIVND (reference sequence). This CDR3 comprises 16 residues. The ends were cut back, 7 bases at V and 0 bases at J, with 16 bases in the middle. The CDR3 region has the DNA TGTGCCAGTACCGAGGGGATTTTTAGCTCCTACAATGAGCAGTTCTTC. Residues: CASTEGIFSSYNEQFF.

The genes are TRBV29-1 and TRBJ1-1; 8 bases fit TRBD1. This CDR3 is built from 14 residues. CDR1 is SQVTM, CDR2 ANQGSEA, per germline. Germline trimming cut 4 bases from V and 5 bases from J; bases unmatched to any gene: 9. The CDR3 protein is CSVGTGPRCTEAFF. The DNA for the CDR3 is TGCAGCGTTGGGACAGGGCCCCGCTGTACTGAAGCTTTCTTT.

The CDR3 sequence: CASSLSLEQKAFF. For the CDR3, the DNA is TGTGCCAGCAGTTTAAGTTTGGAGCAGAAAGCTTTCTTT. The rearrangement joins TRBV12-3 or TRBV12-4 to TRBJ1-1; D uncertain. The CDR3 is 13 residues long. The ends were cut back, 2 bases at V and 9 bases at J, with 13 bases in the middle.

This chain connects TRBV2 to TRBJ2-1; the match to TRBD1 covers 8 bases. The CDR3 spans 15 residues. With 6 bases clipped from V and 4 bases from J, the junction kept 8 bases outside the gene matches. Germline V gives CDR1 SNHLY, CDR2 FYNNEI. The CDR3: CASRYEQGGYNEQFF. As DNA, the CDR3 is TGTGCCAGCAGATACGAACAGGGGGGATACAATGAGCAGTTCTTC.